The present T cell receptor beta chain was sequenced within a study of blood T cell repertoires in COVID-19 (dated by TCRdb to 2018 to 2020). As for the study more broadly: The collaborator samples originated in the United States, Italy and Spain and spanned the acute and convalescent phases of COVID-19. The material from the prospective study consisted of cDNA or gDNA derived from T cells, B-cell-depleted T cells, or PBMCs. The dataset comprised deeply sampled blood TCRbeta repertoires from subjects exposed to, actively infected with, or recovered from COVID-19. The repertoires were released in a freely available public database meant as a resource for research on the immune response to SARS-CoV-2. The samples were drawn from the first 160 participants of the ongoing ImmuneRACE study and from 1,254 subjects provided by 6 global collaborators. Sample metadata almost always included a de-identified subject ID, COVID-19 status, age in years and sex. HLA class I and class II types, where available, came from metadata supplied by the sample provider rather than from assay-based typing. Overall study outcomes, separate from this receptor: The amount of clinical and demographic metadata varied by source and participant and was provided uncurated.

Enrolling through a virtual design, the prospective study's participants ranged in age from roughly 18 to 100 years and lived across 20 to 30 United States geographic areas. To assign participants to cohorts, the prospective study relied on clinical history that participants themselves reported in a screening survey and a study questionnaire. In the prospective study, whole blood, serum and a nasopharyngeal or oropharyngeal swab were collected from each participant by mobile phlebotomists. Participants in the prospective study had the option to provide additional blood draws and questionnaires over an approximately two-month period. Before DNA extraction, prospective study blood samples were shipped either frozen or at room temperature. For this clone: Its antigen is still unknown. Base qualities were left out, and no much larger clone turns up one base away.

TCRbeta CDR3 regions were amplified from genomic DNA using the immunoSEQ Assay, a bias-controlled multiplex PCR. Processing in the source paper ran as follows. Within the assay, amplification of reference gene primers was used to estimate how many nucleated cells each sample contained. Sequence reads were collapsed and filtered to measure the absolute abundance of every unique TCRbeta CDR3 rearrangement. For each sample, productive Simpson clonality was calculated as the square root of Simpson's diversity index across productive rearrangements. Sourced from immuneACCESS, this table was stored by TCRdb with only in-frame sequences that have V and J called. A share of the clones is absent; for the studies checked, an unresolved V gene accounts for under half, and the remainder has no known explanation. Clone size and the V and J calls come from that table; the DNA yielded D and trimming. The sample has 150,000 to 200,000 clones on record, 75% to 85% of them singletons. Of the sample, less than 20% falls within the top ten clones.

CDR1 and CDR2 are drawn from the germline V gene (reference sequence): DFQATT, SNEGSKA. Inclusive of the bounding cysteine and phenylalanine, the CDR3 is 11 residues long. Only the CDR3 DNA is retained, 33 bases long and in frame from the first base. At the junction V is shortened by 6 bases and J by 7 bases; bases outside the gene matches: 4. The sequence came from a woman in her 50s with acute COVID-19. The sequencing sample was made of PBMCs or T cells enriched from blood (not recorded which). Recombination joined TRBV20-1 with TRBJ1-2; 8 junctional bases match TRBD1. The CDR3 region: CSAADRVGYTF. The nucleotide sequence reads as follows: TGCAGTGCCGCGGACAGGGTTGGCTACACCTTC.